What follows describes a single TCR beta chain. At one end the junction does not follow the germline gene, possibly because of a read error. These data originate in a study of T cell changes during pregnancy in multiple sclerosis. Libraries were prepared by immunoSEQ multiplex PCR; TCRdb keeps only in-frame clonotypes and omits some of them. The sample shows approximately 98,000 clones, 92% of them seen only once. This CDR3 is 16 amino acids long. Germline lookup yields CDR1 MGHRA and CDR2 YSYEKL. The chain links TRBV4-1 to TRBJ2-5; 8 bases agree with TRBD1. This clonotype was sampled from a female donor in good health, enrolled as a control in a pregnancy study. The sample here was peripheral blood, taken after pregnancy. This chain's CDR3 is CAGSPGTGESWETQYF. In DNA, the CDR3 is TGCGCCGGCAGCCCAGGGACAGGCGAAAGTTGGGAGACCCAGTACTTC.